The sequence of this TCR beta chain was determined in a study of T cells after yellow fever vaccination. Findings and limits, study-wide: A small share of clonotypes appeared in both CD4 and CD8 compartments. FACS-sorted repertoires might harbor abundant contaminating clonotypes from the bulk population.

5'RACE template switching produced TCR cDNA carrying a universal primer site and UMIs. TCRdb recomputed calls from the 5' RACE reads with MiXCR, one row per CDR3 protein. This table has 250,000 to 350,000 distinct CDR3 sequences, approximately 4.5% appearing once. Germline assignment: CDR1 SGHRS and CDR2 YFSETQ. The CDR3 has 12 amino acids. There are a few counts of this clonotype. Its cognate antigen is unknown. Germline is not matched at one junction end, which may reflect a read error. The sequence was collected from a man younger than 30 who received the YFV17D yellow fever vaccine. The rearrangement uses TRBV5-1 and TRBJ2-1; D is undetermined. The starting material was PBMCs, obtained 15 days after the yellow fever booster vaccination. CDR3 region: CARSLQYNEQFF. Written as DNA, the CDR3 is TGCGCCAGGAGCTTGCAATACAATGAGCAGTTCTTC.